A selection of T cell receptor beta chains follows, all from one sample in a study of T-cell memory formation after mild COVID-19. TCRdb analysed the 5' RACE reads with MiXCR anew, one entry per CDR3 protein. This table holds fewer than 350,000 distinct CDR3 sequences, more than 15% found once. The specimen was PBMCs or a T cell subset sorted from them (not recorded which). The receptors stem from a man between 18 and 35 years old who had mild COVID-19 (a few samples of this study predate the infection). Cell type and time point are not known. The CDR3 runs from the conserved cysteine through the conserved F or W. The D gene is left open where the match is weak. Not all rows give a size; the values are once, few, many and, for expanded clones, a class.

TRBJ1-2 | NA | TRBV9 | NA | TGTGCCAGCAGCTCCCCCGGGGAGGGTGGCTACACCTTC | CASSSPGEGGYTF
TRBJ2-7 | NA | TRBV5-1 | NA | TGCGCCAGCAGCTTGTCGTACAGAAGCTACGAGCAGTACTTC | CASSLSYRSYEQYF
TRBJ1-1 | NA | TRBV5-1 | NA | TGCGCCAGCAGCAACGGCCAGAACACTGAAGCTTTCTTT | CASSNGQNTEAFF
TRBJ2-1 | few | TRBV6-5 | TRBD2 | TGTGCCAGCAGTTACCAGACTAGCGGGGGAGAGCAGTTCTTC | CASSYQTSGGEQFF
TRBJ2-3 | NA | TRBV24-1 | TRBD2 | TGTGCCACCAGTGATCCCCAGGGCGGGGGAGGCACAGATACGCAGTATTTT | CATSDPQGGGGTDTQYF
TRBJ2-3 | few | TRBV11-2 | TRBD1 | TGTGCCAGCAGCTCGACAGGGGGCTTGGTAGATACGCAGTATTTT | CASSSTGGLVDTQYF
TRBJ1-4 | NA | TRBV25-1 | NA | TGTGCCAGCAGGCAGGACGGTCGGGTTGCTAATGAAAAACTGTTTTTT | CASRQDGRVANEKLFF
TRBJ2-2 | NA | TRBV7-8 | TRBD2 | TGTGCCAGCGGGCCTAGCGGGGGGTTCGTCGGGGAGCTGTTTTTT | CASGPSGGFVGELFF
TRBJ1-4 | few | TRBV12-3/TRBV12-4 | NA | TGTGCCAGCAGTTATCCCAACTTGGCTAATGAAAAACTGTTTTTT | CASSYPNLANEKLFF
TRBJ2-3 | NA | TRBV4-1 | NA | TGCGCCAGCAGCCCCAGAGGGTCTTACACTAGCACAGATACGCAGTATTTT | CASSPRGSYTSTDTQYF
TRBJ2-7 | NA | TRBV10-1 | NA | TGCGCCAGCAGTGGGACAGGGAGGGACGAGCAGTACTTC | CASSGTGRDEQYF
TRBJ2-3 | NA | TRBV15 | NA | TGTGCCACCAGCTCAGGGGGGGGACTCACAGATACGCAGTATTTT | CATSSGGGLTDTQYF
TRBJ1-4 | few | TRBV4-3 | NA | TGCGCCAGCAGCCGGATCCCGGGCCCCCCTAATGAAAAACTGTTTTTT | CASSRIPGPPNEKLFF
TRBJ1-5 | NA | TRBV7-2 | TRBD1 | TGTGCCAGCAGCGCGGGACAGGGGGCGAGCAATCAGCCCCAGCATTTT | CASSAGQGASNQPQHF
TRBJ2-1 | NA | TRBV6-2/TRBV6-3 | NA | TGTGCCAGCAGCCCGGACACGTCCAATGAGCAGTTCTTC | CASSPDTSNEQFF
TRBJ2-3 | once | TRBV6-1 | NA | TGTGCCAGCAGTGAAGATTCAGGAATGGGTACGCAGTATTTT | CASSEDSGMGTQYF
TRBJ2-3 | few | TRBV20-1 | NA | TGCAGTGCAGGGGAAGCCTCCTCCACAGATACGCAGTATTTT | CSAGEASSTDTQYF
TRBJ2-5 | few | TRBV11-2 | TRBD1 | TGTGCCAGCAGCTCGTACAGGGGGTGGGAAGAGACCCAGTACTTC | CASSSYRGWEETQYF
TRBJ2-7 | few | TRBV7-9 | NA | TGTGCCAGCAGCTCCTTTGGGGTCTACGAGCAGTACTTC | CASSSFGVYEQYF
TRBJ1-2 | NA | TRBV5-1 | NA | TGCGCCAGCAGCTCCGCAGGGGACGGGGGCTACACCTTC | CASSSAGDGGYTF
TRBJ2-5 | many | TRBV20-1 | NA | TGCAGTGCTGCACTACAGGGACGGGAGACCCAGTACTTC | CSAALQGRETQYF
TRBJ2-3 | many | TRBV15 | NA | TGTGCCACCGGGCAGGGCTTGCCAGATACGCAGTATTTT | CATGQGLPDTQYF
TRBJ2-1 | few | TRBV12-3/TRBV12-4 | TRBD2 | TGTGCCAGCAGTCGAACTAGCGGAACCGTCTACAATGAGCAGTTCTTC | CASSRTSGTVYNEQFF
TRBJ2-7 | NA | TRBV6-5 | TRBD1 | TGTGCCAGCAGCCCCCTCAGGGACAGGGGCCTCGAGCAGTACTTC | CASSPLRDRGLEQYF
TRBJ2-5 | NA | TRBV4-2 | TRBD2 | TGTGCCAGCAGCAATAGCGGGGGGTCCACCCAAGAGACCCAGTACTTC | CASSNSGGSTQETQYF
TRBJ1-1 | many | TRBV4-2 | TRBD1 | TGTGCCAGCAGCCGTCGGGGACAGGGAATGAACACTGAAGCTTTCTTT | CASSRRGQGMNTEAFF
TRBJ1-5 | NA | TRBV19 | TRBD1 | TGTGCCAGTAGCGACAGGGATTTCGGCAATCAGCCCCAGCATTTT | CASSDRDFGNQPQHF
TRBJ2-1 | many | TRBV4-1 | NA | TGCGCCAGCAGCCCTCCAGGGGCGAATGAGCAGTTCTTC | CASSPPGANEQFF
TRBJ2-2 | NA | TRBV7-2 | TRBD2 | TGTGCCAGCAGCTTTCGGACTAGCGGGTCCGGGGAGCTGTTTTTT | CASSFRTSGSGELFF
TRBJ1-1 | few | TRBV7-9 | NA | TGTGCCAGCAGCTTGGTCAGGGGATGGACTGAAGCTTTCTTT | CASSLVRGWTEAFF
TRBJ2-5 | NA | TRBV10-3 | NA | TGTGCCATCAGCGATACTCCCGGGACGGCTAAGACCCAGTACTTC | CAISDTPGTAKTQYF
TRBJ2-3 | few | TRBV19 | TRBD2 | TGTGCCAGTAGTATTCAGAGCGGGAGGGCGGATACGCAGTATTTT | CASSIQSGRADTQYF
TRBJ2-1 | NA | TRBV7-8 | TRBD1 | TGTGCCAGCAGCCCGACAGGGTTTAATGAGCAGTTCTTC | CASSPTGFNEQFF
TRBJ2-3 | few | TRBV24-1 | NA | TGTGCCACCAGTGGGACCGAAGGTGACAGTTCCACAGGTACGCAGTATTTT | CATSGTEGDSSTGTQYF
TRBJ2-1 | many | TRBV7-2 | NA | TGTGCCAGCAGCTTCTCCCGGGACAATGAGCAGTTCTTC | CASSFSRDNEQFF
TRBJ2-3 | NA | TRBV15 | NA | TGTGCCACCAGCAGAGCCCCCCGGGGGATTCCAGATACGCAGTATTTT | CATSRAPRGIPDTQYF
TRBJ1-2 | NA | TRBV6-5 | TRBD1 | TGTGCCAGCAGTTACCAGGTCGACAGGGCCCGCAACTATGGCTACACCTTC | CASSYQVDRARNYGYTF
TRBJ2-4 | NA | TRBV7-2 | NA | TGTGCCAGCAGCACAACAAGGAGAGCCATAGCCAAAAACATTCAGTACTTC | CASSTTRRAIAKNIQYF
TRBJ2-1 | few | TRBV5-1 | NA | TGCGCCAGCAGCTTTCAGGGGACGGATGAGCAGTTCTTC | CASSFQGTDEQFF
TRBJ1-5 | NA | TRBV2 | NA | TGTGCCAGCACGGTTAGGGGCTCTAATCAGCCCCAGCATTTT | CASTVRGSNQPQHF
TRBJ1-2 | few | TRBV28 | TRBD1 | TGTGCCAGCAGTTCGACCGGGACAGGTTTCCCCTATGGCTACACCTTC | CASSSTGTGFPYGYTF
TRBJ1-1 | NA | TRBV7-6 | TRBD1 | TGTGCCAGCAGCTTTGTTACAGGGGGGTTTACTGAAGCTTTCTTT | CASSFVTGGFTEAFF
TRBJ1-6 | few | TRBV5-1 | NA | TGCGCCAGCAGCCATCTATTTAAAGGGGCTACCCCCAATTCACCCCTCCACTTT | CASSHLFKGATPNSPLHF
TRBJ2-3 | once | TRBV11-2 | NA | TGTGCCAGCAGTGGTGAGAGCGTAACAGGTACCAGCACAGATACGCAGTATTTT | CASSGESVTGTSTDTQYF
TRBJ2-1 | NA | TRBV29-1 | TRBD1 | TGCAGCGTACCCGGGACAGGGGTCCACTCCAACAATGAGCAGTTCTTC | CSVPGTGVHSNNEQFF